This T cell receptor beta chain was documented in a study of T-cell reconstitution after alpha-beta-depleted transplantation in children. This clonotype was seen many times. Unique molecular identifiers tagged the TCRbeta library. Via MiXCR, TCRdb re-called the PCR reads, giving one row per CDR3 protein. The sample consists of 550,000 to 800,000 distinct CDR3 sequences, around 14% of them appearing once. Trimming took 3 bases from V and 8 from J; bases not matched to a gene: 8. This CDR3 comprises 16 residues. The germline CDR1 and CDR2 sequences are KGHSH and LQKENI. The chain joins TRBV18 to TRBJ2-1; 12 positions match TRBD2. The clonotype originates from a girl aged 2-9 years with congenital amegakaryocytic thrombocytopenia, due to receive a stem cell transplant. The material was PBMCs, obtained before TCRalphabeta/CD19-depleted stem cell transplant. The CDR3 bases are TGTGCCAGCTCACCCTCCTCTAGCGGGAGGGTCTATGAGCAGTTCTTC. It is translated as CASSPSSSGRVYEQFF. Combining the CDR3 with reference TRBV18 and TRBJ2-1 gives the whole variable domain NAGVMQNPRHLVRRRGQEARLRCSPMKGHSHVYWYRQLPEEGLKFMVYLQKENIIDESGMPKERFSAEFPKEGPSILRIQQVVRGDSAAYFCASSPSSSGRVYEQFFGPGTRLTVL.